This T cell receptor (beta chain) was identified during a study of T-cell reconstitution after alpha-beta-depleted transplantation in children. General study points: A year had passed since transplant, and T-cell counts and diversity by then came mostly from newly produced T cells. Several hundred expanded graft clones reportedly gave rise to the alpha-beta T cells present about two months after transplant.

CDR1 is SGHRS and CDR2 is YFSETQ in the germline V gene. The CDR3 contains 14 residues. Trimming took 0 bases from V and 4 from J; bases not matched to a gene: 0. The authors prepared the TCRbeta library with unique molecular identifiers. TCRdb re-derived calls from the PCR reads in MiXCR, one entry per CDR3 protein. The sample lists roughly 160,000 distinct CDR3 sequences, over 8.5% occurring once. This clonotype was recorded many times. Antigen: not known. The origin of this receptor is a boy aged 2-9 years with acute myeloid leukemia, due to receive a stem cell transplant. The sequencing here drew on PBMCs, taken before TCRalphabeta/CD19-depleted stem cell transplant. This chain links TRBV5-1 with TRBJ2-3; TRBD1 matches 9 bases. The CDR3: CASSLGQGADTQYF. DNA of the CDR3: TGCGCCAGCAGCTTGGGACAGGGGGCAGATACGCAGTATTTT.